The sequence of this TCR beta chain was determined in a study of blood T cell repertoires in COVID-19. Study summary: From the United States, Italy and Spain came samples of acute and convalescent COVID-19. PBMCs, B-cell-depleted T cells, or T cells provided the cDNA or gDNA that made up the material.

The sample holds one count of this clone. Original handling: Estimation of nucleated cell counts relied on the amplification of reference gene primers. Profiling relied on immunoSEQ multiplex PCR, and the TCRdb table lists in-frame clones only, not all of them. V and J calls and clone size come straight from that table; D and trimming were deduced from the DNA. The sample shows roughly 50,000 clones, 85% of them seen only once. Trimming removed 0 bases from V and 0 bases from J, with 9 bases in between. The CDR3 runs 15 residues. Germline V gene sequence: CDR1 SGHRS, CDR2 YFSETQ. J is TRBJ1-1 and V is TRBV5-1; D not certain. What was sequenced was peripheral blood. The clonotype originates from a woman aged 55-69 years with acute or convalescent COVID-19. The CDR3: CASSLESNMNTEAFF. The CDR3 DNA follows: TGCGCCAGCAGCTTGGAGTCCAACATGAACACTGAAGCTTTCTTT.